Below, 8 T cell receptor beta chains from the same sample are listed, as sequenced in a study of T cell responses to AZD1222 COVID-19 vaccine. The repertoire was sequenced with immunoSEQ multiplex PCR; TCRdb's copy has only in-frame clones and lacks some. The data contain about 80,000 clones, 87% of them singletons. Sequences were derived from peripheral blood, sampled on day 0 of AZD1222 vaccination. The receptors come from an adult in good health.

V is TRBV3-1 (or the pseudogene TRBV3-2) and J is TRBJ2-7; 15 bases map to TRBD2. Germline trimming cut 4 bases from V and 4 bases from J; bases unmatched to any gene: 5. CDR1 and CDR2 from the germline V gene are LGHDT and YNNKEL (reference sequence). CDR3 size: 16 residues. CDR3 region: CASSPRTSGRVYEQYF. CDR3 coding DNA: TGTGCCAGCAGCCCCCGGACTAGCGGGAGGGTTTACGAGCAGTACTTC.

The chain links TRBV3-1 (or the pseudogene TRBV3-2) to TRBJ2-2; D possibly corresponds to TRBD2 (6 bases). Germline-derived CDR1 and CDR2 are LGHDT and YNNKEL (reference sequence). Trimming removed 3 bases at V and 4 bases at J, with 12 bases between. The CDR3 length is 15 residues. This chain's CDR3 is CASSHAGAGTGELFF. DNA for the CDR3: TGTGCCAGCAGCCATGCAGGAGCGGGCACCGGGGAGCTGTTTTTT.

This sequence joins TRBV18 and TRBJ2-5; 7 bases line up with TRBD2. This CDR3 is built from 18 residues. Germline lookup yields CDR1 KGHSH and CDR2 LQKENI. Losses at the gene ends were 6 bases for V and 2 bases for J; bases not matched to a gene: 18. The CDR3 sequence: CASSRDLGAGVPQETQYF. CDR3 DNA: TGTGCCAGCTCTCGGGACCTTGGGGCGGGAGTACCGCAAGAGACCCAGTACTTC.

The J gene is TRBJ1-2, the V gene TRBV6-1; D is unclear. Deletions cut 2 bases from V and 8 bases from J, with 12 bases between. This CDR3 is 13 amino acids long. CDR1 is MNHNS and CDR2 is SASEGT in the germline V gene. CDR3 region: CASSEMSIRGYTF. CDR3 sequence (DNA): TGTGCCAGCAGTGAAATGAGTATCCGGGGCTACACCTTC.

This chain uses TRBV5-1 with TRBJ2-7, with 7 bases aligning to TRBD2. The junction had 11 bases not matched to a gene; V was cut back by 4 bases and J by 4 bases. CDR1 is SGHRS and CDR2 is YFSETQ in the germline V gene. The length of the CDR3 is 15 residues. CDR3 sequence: CASSIGGGEGYEQYF. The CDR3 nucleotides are TGCGCCAGCAGCATTGGGGGAGGGGAAGGGTACGAGCAGTACTTC.

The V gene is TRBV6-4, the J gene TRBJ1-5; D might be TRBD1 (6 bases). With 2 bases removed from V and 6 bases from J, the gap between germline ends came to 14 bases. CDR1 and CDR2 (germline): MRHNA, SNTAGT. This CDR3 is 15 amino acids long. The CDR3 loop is CASSDPSQGCQPQHF. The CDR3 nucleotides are TGTGCCAGCAGTGACCCCTCACAGGGATGTCAGCCCCAGCATTTT.

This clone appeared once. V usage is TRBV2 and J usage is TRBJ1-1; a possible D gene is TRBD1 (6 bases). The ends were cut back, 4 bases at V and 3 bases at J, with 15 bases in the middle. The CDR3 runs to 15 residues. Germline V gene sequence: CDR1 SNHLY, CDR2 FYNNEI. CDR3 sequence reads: CASSGVTGLYTEAFF. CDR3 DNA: TGTGCCAGCAGTGGCGTTACAGGGTTGTACACTGAAGCTTTCTTT. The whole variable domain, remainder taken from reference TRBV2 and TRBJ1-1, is EPEVTQTPSHQVTQMGQEVILRCVPISNHLYFYWYRQILGQKVEFLVSFYNNEISEKSEIFDDQFSVERPDGSNFTLKIRSTKLEDSAMYFCASSGVTGLYTEAFFGQGTRLTVV.

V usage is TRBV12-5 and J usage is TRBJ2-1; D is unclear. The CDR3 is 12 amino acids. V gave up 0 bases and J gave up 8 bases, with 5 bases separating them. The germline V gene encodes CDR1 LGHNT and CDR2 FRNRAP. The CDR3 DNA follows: TGTGCTAGTGGTTTGGTAACGGATGAGCAGTTCTTC. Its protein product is CASGLVTDEQFF. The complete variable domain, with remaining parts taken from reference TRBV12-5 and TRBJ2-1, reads DARVTQTPRHKVTEMGQEVTMRCQPILGHNTVFWYRQTMMQGLELLAYFRNRAPLDDSGMPKDRFSAEMPDATLATLKIQPSEPRDSAVYFCASGLVTDEQFFGPGTRLTVL.